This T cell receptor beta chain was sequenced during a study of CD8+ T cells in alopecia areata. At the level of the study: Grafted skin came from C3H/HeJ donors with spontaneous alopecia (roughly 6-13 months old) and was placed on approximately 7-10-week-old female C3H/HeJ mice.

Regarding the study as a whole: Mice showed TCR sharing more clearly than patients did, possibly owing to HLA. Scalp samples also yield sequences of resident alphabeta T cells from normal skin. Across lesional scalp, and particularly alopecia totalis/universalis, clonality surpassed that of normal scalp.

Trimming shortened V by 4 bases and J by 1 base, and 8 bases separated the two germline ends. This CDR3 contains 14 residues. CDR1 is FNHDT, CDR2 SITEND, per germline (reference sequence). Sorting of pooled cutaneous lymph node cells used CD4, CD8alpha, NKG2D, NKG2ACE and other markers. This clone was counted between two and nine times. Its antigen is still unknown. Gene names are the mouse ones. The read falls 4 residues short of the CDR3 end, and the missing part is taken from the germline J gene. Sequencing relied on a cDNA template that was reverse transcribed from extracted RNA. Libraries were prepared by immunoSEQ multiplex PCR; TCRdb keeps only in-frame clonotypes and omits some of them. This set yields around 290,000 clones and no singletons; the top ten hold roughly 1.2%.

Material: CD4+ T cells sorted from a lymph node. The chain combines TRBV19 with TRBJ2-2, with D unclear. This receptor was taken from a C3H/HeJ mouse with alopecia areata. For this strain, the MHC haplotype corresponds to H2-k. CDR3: CASSLRKNTGQLYF. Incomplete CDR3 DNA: TGTGCCAGCAGTCTCAGGAAAAACACCGGG.